This T cell receptor beta chain is drawn from a study of OX40 agonist ivuxolimab in advanced cancers. Study details: Dose-escalation cases comprised hepatocellular carcinoma, melanoma, renal cell or head and neck cancer.

Peripheral blood came from all dose cohorts at three timepoints. Germline values: CDR1 SGHVS, CDR2 FNYEAQ. This CDR3 has 17 amino acids. The V and J ends lost 6 bases and 1 base, in that order; junction bases with no gene match: 14. Using immunoSEQ multiplex PCR, the repertoire was profiled, and TCRdb retains in-frame clones only, with some absent. In the table there are about 15,000 clones, 80% of which are singletons. General observations from the study: Among some nonresponders, normalized T-cell clonal expansion was also low.

Regarding this clone: Its antigen is unknown.

The receptor was isolated from an adult with an advanced solid tumor such as melanoma, head and neck, liver or kidney cancer. The sequenced sample was CD4+ or CD8+ T cells sorted from blood, obtained in a trial of the OX40 agonist ivuxolimab. The genes are TRBV7-6 and TRBJ1-1; 7 bases align to TRBD1. CDR3 sequence: CASRYIRQGEGNTEAFF. CDR3 nucleotides: TGTGCCAGCAGATATATTAGACAGGGAGAAGGGAACACTGAAGCTTTCTTT.